These T cell receptor beta chains were read from a single sample in a study of PD-L1 blockade in urothelial cancer. The table came from immunoSEQ multiplex PCR; TCRdb's copy has only in-frame clones and leaves some out. Altogether 45,000 to 50,000 clones are present, approximately 85% being singletons, with the ten largest covering around 9.3%. The starting material was PBMCs, obtained around atezolizumab (anti-PD-L1) treatment. These receptors were collected from a man between 70 and 80 years old with urothelial cancer. The conserved cysteine and the conserved F or W are not part of the CDR3 here.

TRBV19,TRBJ2-7,ASSSQGGTYEQY
TRBV5-1,TRBJ2-1,ASSLTGDGVNEQF
TRBV25-1,TRBJ1-2,ASSEDRRANYGYT
TRBV6-6,TRBJ2-1,ASSPAEGQF
TRBV6-6,TRBJ2-2,ASRDSRRTGELF
TRBV28,TRBJ2-1,ASSLTSGRIHEQF
TRBV18,TRBJ1-3,ASSPAASSGNTIY
TRBV27,TRBJ1-5,ASSSTPGDSNQPQH
TRBV19,TRBJ2-1,ASSIGGRSSYNEQF
TRBV7-3,TRBJ2-2,ASSNGLAGDVGELF
TRBV27,TRBJ2-3,ASSRTGGPDTQY
TRBV15,TRBJ2-7,ATSRGGWETSETYEQY
TRBV10-1,TRBJ2-7,ASSESGREQY
TRBV19,TRBJ2-2,ASISGGEGNGELF
TRBV12-5,TRBJ1-2,ASGLVRHGEEGYT
TRBV7-9,TRBJ1-5,ASSLQENQPQH
TRBV5-1,TRBJ2-1,ASSQPSGRSNEQF
TRBV7-3,TRBJ2-1,ASSSTSGRYNEQF
TRBV5-1,TRBJ2-7,ASSFGWGTSQITYEQY
TRBV5-1,TRBJ2-3,ASSFDYSTDTQY
TRBV23-1,TRBJ2-2,ASSPPAHRGPAGELF
TRBV5-4,TRBJ1-2,ASSLGPPGYGYT
TRBV29-1,TRBJ2-5,SAGGETQY
TRBV5-1,TRBJ2-5,ASSLDSQTQY
TRBV7-9,TRBJ2-1,ASKQAPLNEQF
TRBV5-6,TRBJ2-2,ASSSGQGRRANTGELF
TRBV2,TRBJ2-2,ASRRLAGETGELF
TRBV6-5,TRBJ1-3,ASSYSTGGNTIY
TRBV9,TRBJ2-1,ASSVGGQEGEQF
TRBV19,TRBJ2-1,ASSGVGGGLYNEQF
TRBV7-9,TRBJ2-7,ASRTSGSYEQY
TRBV10-2,TRBJ2-4,ASKAGGLGNIQY
TRBV6-1,TRBJ1-2,ASSESVPNDGYT
TRBV2,TRBJ2-1,ASKRGSGRGYNEQF
TRBV18,TRBJ1-4,ASSPLRLQGKNEKLF
TRBV2,TRBJ1-1,ASSEPNDRSVNTEAF
TRBV13,TRBJ1-1,ASSLGFQATMNTEAF
TRBV28,TRBJ1-1,ATKGQPNAEAF
TRBV7-8,TRBJ1-2,ASSLERDTSYGYT
TRBV27,TRBJ2-3,ASSLYALAEGTDTQY
TRBV19,TRBJ2-5,ASTGGPYQETQY
TRBV5-6,TRBJ1-5,ASSRYNQPQH
TRBV11-3,TRBJ2-1,ASSQAGVGGEQF
TRBV7-9,TRBJ2-5,ASSPGGGQETQY
TRBV29-1,TRBJ1-2,SVEPGNYGYT
TRBV5-4,TRBJ2-5,ASSPAPGLAGRGETQY
TRBV28,TRBJ2-2,ASSSVGTGFTGELF
TRBV28,TRBJ2-7,ASSPVVRDRVY
TRBV5-1,TRBJ2-3,ASSGGFGLAGPDTQY
TRBV28,TRBJ1-5,ASSLSERGTNQPQH
TRBV19,TRBJ2-7,ASRVLAGDNYEQY
TRBV7-7,TRBJ2-4,ASSLAERQPKNIQY
TRBV27,TRBJ2-6,ASSLWGEEDSGANVLT
TRBV14,TRBJ2-3,ASSQVLTDTQY
TRBV18,TRBJ2-1,ASSPLSTRSGEQF
TRBV7-3,TRBJ2-1,ASSLSPGEFNEQF
TRBV7-9,TRBJ2-7,ASSPAGITYEQY
TRBV19,TRBJ1-2,ASTPRGRYGYT